These 29 T cell receptor beta chains came from one sample sequenced in a study of blood T cell repertoires in COVID-19 (dated by TCRdb to about 2020). Library preparation employed the immunoSEQ multiplex PCR assay. Imported from immuneACCESS, the table was reduced by TCRdb to in-frame sequences with V and J called. These copies leave out some clones; in studies compared against another copy, an unresolved V gene accounts for under half, and the cause of the remainder is not known. This sample holds a few hundred thousand clones; around 87% were observed only once. The top ten hold about 10% of the sample. The sequenced material came from peripheral blood. The source of these receptors is a woman aged 30 to 39 with COVID-19, enrolled during active disease.

As DNA, the CDR3 is TGCGCCAGCAGCCAAGTCGGCTACGAGCAGTACTTC. This translates into CASSQVGYEQYF. J is TRBJ2-7 and V is TRBV4-1; the D is unclear. The CDR3 contains 12 residues. V was trimmed by 1 base and J by 3 bases, leaving 4 bases between them. CDR1 and CDR2 (germline): MGHRA, YSYEKL.

V usage is TRBV6-5 and J usage is TRBJ1-6, with TRBD1 matching 10 bases. Germline assignment: CDR1 MNHEY and CDR2 SVGAGI. Unmatched junction bases numbered 5, after V lost 6 bases and J lost 9 bases. The length of the CDR3 is 14 residues. The CDR3 spells CASSRTGGGSPLHF. For the CDR3, the DNA is TGTGCCAGCAGCCGGACAGGGGGAGGTTCACCCCTCCACTTT.

In this sample, this clone turned up a few times. The chain has TRBV10-3 and TRBJ1-5; 10 nucleotides match TRBD1. CDR1 and CDR2 from the germline V gene are ENHRY and SYGVKD. This CDR3 spans 12 amino acids. V shed 8 bases, J shed 7 bases, and the junction held 2 bases outside the gene matches. The CDR3 reads CAIGQGGQPQHF. CDR3 sequence (DNA): TGTGCCATCGGACAGGGGGGCCAGCCCCAGCATTTT.

The genes are TRBV3-1 (or the pseudogene TRBV3-2) and TRBJ2-1, with TRBD2 matching over 14 bases. V dropped 1 base and J dropped 10; count of bases not matched to a gene: 3. The germline CDR1 and CDR2 sequences are LGHDT and YNNKEL (reference sequence). The CDR3 runs 15 residues. The CDR3 sequence is CASSQGGLAGVEQFF. DNA for the CDR3: TGTGCCAGCAGCCAAGGGGGACTAGCGGGAGTGGAGCAGTTCTTC.

V is TRBV4-1 and J is TRBJ2-7; 10 bases are shared with TRBD2. Germline V gene lookup returns CDR1 MGHRA and CDR2 YSYEKL. This CDR3 is 16 amino acids long. V lost 4 bases to trimming and J lost 5 bases; unmatched junction nucleotides: 11. The CDR3 DNA reads TGCGCCAGCAGCCGCACTCCTAGCGGGAGAAAAGACGAGCAGTACTTC. It codes for CASSRTPSGRKDEQYF.

The V call is TRBV6-2 or TRBV6-3, the J call TRBJ2-1, with a weak D call TRBD2 (5 bases). The CDR3 runs to 14 residues. V was shortened by 0 bases and J by 3 bases, with 6 bases between the two germline ends. Germline assignment: CDR1 MNHEY and CDR2 SVGEGT. CDR3: CASSYSRDYNEQFF. CDR3 nucleotides: TGTGCCAGCAGTTACTCGAGGGACTACAATGAGCAGTTCTTC.

The chain carries TRBV5-1 and TRBJ1-2; 7 bases agree with TRBD1. The CDR3 is made up of 13 amino acids. From germline, CDR1 is SGHRS and CDR2 YFSETQ. V lost 2 bases, J lost 8 bases, and 6 bases stayed unmatched. The CDR3 DNA reads TGCGCCAGCAGCTTACAACAGGGGTACGGCTACACCTTC. It encodes CASSLQQGYGYTF.

The rearrangement links TRBV5-5 to TRBJ2-5, with a weak D call TRBD2 (6 bases). Trimming left V 0 bases short and J 4 bases short, with 13 bases between. The CDR3 sequence is 15 residues long. Germline CDR1 SGHKS, CDR2 YYEKEE (reference sequence). Here the CDR3 DNA reads TGTGCCAGCAGCTTGGCCTGGGGGGAAGGAGAGACCCAGTACTTC. It translates to CASSLAWGEGETQYF.

The V gene is TRBV18, the J gene TRBJ2-7, with 9 bases fitting TRBD2. This CDR3 has 17 residues. V was pared by 2 bases and J by 5 bases, with 13 bases of the junction left unmatched. CDR1 is KGHSH, CDR2 LQKENI, per germline. In DNA, the CDR3 is TGTGCCAGCTCACCAATAACTAGCGGGCTCGCGGGCGACGAGCAGTACTTC. Translated, it gives CASSPITSGLAGDEQYF.

The chain has TRBV12-3 or TRBV12-4 and TRBJ1-1, with 8 bases that match TRBD1. The CDR3 sequence is 11 residues long. Trimming took 6 bases from V and 10 from J; bases not matched to a gene: 4. The CDR3 loop reads CASRDTGGAFF. CDR3 bases: TGTGCCAGCAGAGATACAGGGGGAGCTTTCTTT.

The chain carries TRBV7-8 and TRBJ1-6; a possible D gene is TRBD1 (6 bases). Between the trimmed V and J ends, which lost 2 bases and 8 bases, there was a span of 10 bases. The CDR3 runs to 14 residues. Germline CDR1 SGHVS, CDR2 FQNEAQ. CDR3 amino acids: CASSLHPGDSPLHF. The DNA for the CDR3 is TGTGCCAGCAGCTTACATCCAGGGGATTCACCCCTCCACTTT. Complete variable domain (other parts from reference TRBV7-8 and TRBJ1-6): GAGVSQSPRYKVAKRGQDVALRCDPISGHVSLFWYQQALGQGPEFLTYFQNEAQLDKSGLPSDRFFAERPEGSVSTLKIQRTQQEDSAVYLCASSLHPGDSPLHFGNGTRLTVT.

The chain carries TRBV29-1 and TRBJ2-4; no clear D gene. Trimming took off 7 bases at V and 1 base at J, with 11 bases between the two ends. Looked up from germline, CDR1 is SQVTM and CDR2 is ANQGSEA. The length of the CDR3 is 13 residues. This chain's CDR3 is CSGYIRAKNIQYF. The CDR3 DNA follows: TGCAGCGGCTATATTCGCGCCAAAAACATTCAGTACTTC.

The chain recombines TRBV24-1 with TRBJ1-5; D ambiguous. The CDR3 is 14 residues long. Germline assignment: CDR1 KGHDR and CDR2 SFDVKD. V was pared by 3 bases and J by 5 bases, with 10 bases between. Here the CDR3 reads CATSDPVGDQPQHF. CDR3 in DNA: TGTGCCACCAGTGATCCAGTCGGGGATCAGCCCCAGCATTTT.

This chain uses TRBV6-6 with TRBJ2-7; 8 bases align to TRBD1. V was clipped by 8 bases and J by 3 bases; unmatched bases: 9. CDR1 is MNHNY, CDR2 SVGAGI, per germline (reference sequence). The CDR3 is 14 amino acids. CDR3 region: CASLRETGVYEQYF. The CDR3 DNA reads as TGTGCCAGCCTCCGGGAGACAGGGGTCTACGAGCAGTACTTC.

The chain combines TRBV4-1 with TRBJ1-1; a possible D gene is TRBD1 (6 bases). The CDR3 spans 15 residues. CDR1 and CDR2 (germline): MGHRA, YSYEKL. V lost 4 bases and J 7 bases, leaving 19 bases between the germline ends. Written as DNA, the CDR3 is TGCGCCAGCAGCCCCTTTGGGGGCCGAGCTTTTGAAGCTTTCTTT. This codes for CASSPFGGRAFEAFF.

In this sample, this clone turned up once. This chain joins TRBV11-2 and TRBJ1-1; D is perhaps TRBD1 (5 bases). CDR1 and CDR2 from the germline V gene are SGHAT and FQNNGV. The germline V and J ends were trimmed by 2 bases and 6 bases, with 13 bases remaining between them. The CDR3 has 14 amino acids. CDR3 in DNA: TGTGCCAGCAGCTTATCACGCGGGGCCGCTGAAGCTTTCTTT. Amino acid sequence: CASSLSRGAAEAFF.

This chain uses TRBV7-4 with TRBJ2-1; D is unresolved. The CDR3 spans 14 residues. V was cut by 9 bases and J by 5 bases, with 17 bases left in between. In germline, CDR1 is SGHVT, CDR2 SQSDAQ. The CDR3 DNA reads as TGTGCCAGAACCCATAGAGGAGTCGACAATGAGCAGTTCTTC. Translation: CARTHRGVDNEQFF.

The chain employs TRBV10-1 and TRBJ1-1, with D possibly being TRBD1 (5 bases). The CDR3 is made up of 14 amino acids. The germline CDR1 and CDR2 sequences are WNHNN and SYGVQD (reference sequence). Trimming took off 4 bases at V and 0 bases at J, with 9 bases between the two ends. This CDR3 is CASSGSTVNTEAFF. The CDR3 nucleotides are TGCGCCAGCAGTGGGTCGACAGTGAACACTGAAGCTTTCTTT.

The chain combines TRBV4-3 with TRBJ2-2; a weak D match, TRBD2 (5 bases). CDR3 size: 17 residues. CDR1 and CDR2 from the germline V gene are LGHNA and YSLEER. V was trimmed by 0 bases and J by 5 bases, leaving 16 bases between them. The chain's CDR3 is CASSQEDRGSRTGELFF. In DNA form, the CDR3 reads TGCGCCAGCAGCCAAGAGGACCGGGGTAGCAGAACCGGGGAGCTGTTTTTT.

This chain joins TRBV6-5 and TRBJ2-1, with TRBD2 identical over 7 bases. CDR3 length: 14 residues. V lost 6 bases, J lost 6 bases, and 8 bases stayed unmatched. Germline CDR1 is MNHEY and CDR2 is SVGAGI. Here the CDR3 reads CASSQATSFNEQFF. DNA of the CDR3: TGTGCCAGCAGCCAGGCGACTAGCTTCAATGAGCAGTTCTTC.

The V and J genes are TRBV6-5 and TRBJ2-7; unclear D gene. V was pared by 6 bases and J by 6 bases, with 18 bases between. This CDR3 region has 14 residues. The V gene's germline CDR1 is MNHEY and CDR2 SVGAGI. The DNA of the CDR3 is TGTGCCAGCAGCTCCCGGAGCCCTCCTTTCGAGCAGTACTTC. It codes for CASSSRSPPFEQYF.

Points on this clone: This may come from a read error, since a much larger clone is one base off. The same CDR3 can be traced to other DNA sequences in this sample. The V call is TRBV5-6, the J call TRBJ2-5; perhaps TRBD2 as D (5 bases). The CDR3 is 13 amino acids. V lost 0 bases and J 5 bases, leaving 8 bases between the germline ends. Germline CDR1 reads SGHDT; CDR2 reads YYEEEE. CDR3 region: CASSLVSGETQYF. The DNA for the CDR3 is TGTGCCAGCAGCTTGGTCTCGGGGGAGACCCAGTACTTC.

The J gene is TRBJ2-7, the V gene TRBV19, with 10 bases identical to TRBD2. The CDR3 has 15 amino acids. Germline values: CDR1 LNHDA, CDR2 SQIVND (reference sequence). The V segment lost 5 bases and the J segment 7 bases; nucleotides outside the gene matches: 11. DNA for the CDR3: TGTGCCAGTAGTCCGATAGCGGGAGGCCTCCGGGAGCAGTACTTC. As protein: CASSPIAGGLREQYF.

The chain has TRBV2 and TRBJ2-7; no clear D gene. The V gene's germline CDR1 is SNHLY and CDR2 FYNNEI. The germline V and J ends were trimmed by 4 bases and 1 base, with 8 bases remaining between them. CDR3 length: 13 amino acids. CDR3 sequence (DNA): TGTGCCAGCAGTGTAGAGGTGTCCTACGAGCAGTACTTC. Amino acid sequence: CASSVEVSYEQYF.

This chain links TRBV5-1 with TRBJ1-1; TRBD1 agrees at 7 bases. CDR3 length: 15 amino acids. After removal of 0 bases from V and 5 bases from J, the junction contained 7 bases not matched to a gene. Germline CDR1 reads SGHRS; CDR2 reads YFSETQ. The CDR3 bases are TGCGCCAGCAGCTTGGACCCCGGGACAGATACTGAAGCTTTCTTT. Translating it yields CASSLDPGTDTEAFF.

CDR3: CASSPRDRGTPYEQYF. For the CDR3, the DNA is TGTGCCAGCAGTCCCCGGGACAGGGGGACCCCCTACGAGCAGTACTTC. V gene TRBV28 combines with J gene TRBJ2-7, with 11 bases identical to TRBD1. The CDR3 runs 16 residues. V was clipped by 5 bases and J by 2 bases; unmatched bases: 8. Germline V CDR1 and CDR2: MDHEN, SYDVKM.

The V gene is TRBV10-3, the J gene TRBJ2-5; no definite D call. The germline gives CDR1 ENHRY, CDR2 SYGVKD. With 0 bases removed from V and 3 bases from J, the gap between germline ends came to 5 bases. CDR3 length: 13 amino acids. CDR3 sequence reads: CAISESPEETQYF. The CDR3 DNA follows: TGTGCCATCAGTGAGTCCCCTGAAGAGACCCAGTACTTC.

This chain uses TRBV6-2 or TRBV6-3 with TRBJ2-1; 9 bases fit TRBD2. This CDR3 spans 15 amino acids. The V and J ends lost 5 bases and 8 bases, in that order; junction bases with no gene match: 10. CDR1 and CDR2 from the germline V gene are MNHEY and SVGEGT. The CDR3 reads CASSPMGLAVDEQFF. CDR3 in DNA: TGTGCCAGCAGTCCGATGGGACTAGCCGTCGATGAGCAGTTCTTC.

The chain employs TRBV19 and TRBJ2-1; a possible D gene is TRBD2 (5 bases). This CDR3 is 14 amino acids long. Germline V gives CDR1 LNHDA, CDR2 SQIVND (reference sequence). Trimming pared 6 bases from V and 0 bases from J, leaving 9 bases between. CDR3 region: CASRSGGSYNEQFF. For the CDR3, the DNA is TGTGCCAGTAGGAGCGGAGGCTCCTACAATGAGCAGTTCTTC.